The present TCR beta chain was sequenced within a study of blood T cell repertoires in COVID-19. The CDR3 spans 15 residues. CDR1 is LNHDA, CDR2 SQIVND, per germline (reference sequence). V was clipped by 5 bases and J by 4 bases; unmatched bases: 7. TCRdb's table, derived via immunoSEQ multiplex PCR, lists solely in-frame clones and lacks some. Here the sample spans some 80,000 clones, more than 75% being singletons. The chain joins TRBV19 to TRBJ2-1; 8 nucleotides align to TRBD1. The sample comprised peripheral blood. The source is a human donor in a cohort sampled during active COVID-19. Written as DNA, the CDR3 is TGTGCCAGTAGTCCACGGACAGGGTTGTACAATGAGCAGTTCTTC. Protein sequence: CASSPRTGLYNEQFF. The full variable domain, with the rest looked up from reference TRBV19 and TRBJ2-1, is DGGITQSPKYLFRKEGQNVTLSCEQNLNHDAMYWYRQDPGQGLRLIYYSQIVNDFQKGDIAEGYSVSREKKESFPLTVTSAQKNPTAFYLCASSPRTGLYNEQFFGPGTRLTVL.